This paragraph reports one T cell receptor (beta chain). This CDR3 comprises 13 residues. Germline assignment: CDR1 MNHNS and CDR2 SASEGT. Profiled with immunoSEQ multiplex PCR; TCRdb holds only in-frame clones, not every one. The data show 140,000 to 150,000 clones, roughly 93% seen once. The data originate from a study of cytomegalovirus exposure and HLA in healthy donors. Sequencing was carried out using PBMCs. The chain recombines TRBV6-1 with TRBJ1-5; D not resolved. The receptor was derived from a man younger than 35 in good health and CMV-seropositive. CDR3: CASSLLSNQPQHF. DNA for the CDR3: TGTGCGAGCTCCCTTCTAAGCAATCAGCCCCAGCATTTT.